The present entry profiles one T cell receptor (beta chain) with its context. The CDR3 is 17 residues long. Per the germline V gene, CDR1 is LNHNV and CDR2 is YYDKDF (reference sequence). V lost 4 bases, J lost 0 bases, and 11 bases stayed unmatched. The data originate from a study of T cells in localized non-small cell lung cancer. The protocol was immunoSEQ multiplex PCR, while the TCRdb copy is restricted to in-frame clones and leaves out a portion. The repertoire includes 65,000 to 95,000 clones, about three quarters of them detected once, and about 19% sits in the top ten. Sequenced material: PBMCs, taken before any cancer treatment. The chain carries TRBV15 and TRBJ1-2, with 7 nucleotides matching TRBD1. The source of this sequence is a man aged 35 to 69 with stage II squamous cell lung carcinoma. The CDR3 bases are TGTGCCACCAGCACGCGGGACAGCCCTTTTACTAACTATGGCTACACCTTC. Its protein is CATSTRDSPFTNYGYTF.